The clone carrying this T cell receptor beta chain was detected a few times. The antigen is unknown. One entry per CDR3 protein, called by TCRdb with MiXCR from the reads. The table lists 450,000 to 550,000 distinct CDR3 sequences, approximately 40% of them singletons. This sample was taken from a study of T cell repertoires in cytomegalovirus infection. Study details: CMV epitopes in the study were HLA-C-restricted (recently identified) and HLA-B-restricted (well studied). Public signatures in TCR beta pointed to CMV infection and matching HLA type.

Broader study findings: HLA-C-restricted CMV-specific TCR beta clonotypes were dominant in the ex vivo response.

V gave up 3 bases and J gave up 8 bases, with 10 bases separating them. The germline V gene has CDR1 MDHEN and CDR2 SYDVKM. This CDR3 is 13 amino acids long. The clonotype comes from a human donor in good health (CMV status not recorded). Some clones in this sample may be carry-over from other donors' samples. The material sequenced was cultured PBMCs, taken from culture after CMV antigen stimulation. The V call is TRBV28, the J call TRBJ1-4, with D unresolved. CDR3 region: CASSLSREEKLFF. The DNA of the CDR3 is TGTGCCAGCAGTTTGTCTAGGGAAGAAAAACTGTTTTTT.